This T cell receptor (beta chain) is drawn from a study of blood T cell repertoires in COVID-19. Data came from immunoSEQ multiplex PCR; TCRdb stores just in-frame clones and leaves some out. The data show approximately 89,000 clones, 80% seen once. V was pared by 8 bases and J by 3 bases, with 16 bases between. The CDR3 totals 13 residues. Germline loops: CDR1 GTSNPN, CDR2 SVGIG (reference sequence). Source material: peripheral blood. The clonotype originates from a human donor in a cohort sampled during active COVID-19. The rearrangement uses TRBV30 and TRBJ1-2; D is undetermined. The DNA for the CDR3 is TGTGCCCACAAATTGGAGAGGGACTATGGCTACACCTTC. Protein product: CAHKLERDYGYTF.